Following are 3 T cell receptor beta chains from one sample sequenced in a study of shared clonotypes between healthy human individuals. Here immunoSEQ multiplex PCR was the method, and the copy in TCRdb shows in-frame clones only, minus some. The sample shows just over 2,000,000 clones, 95% of them seen only once. What was sequenced was naive CD4+ T cells sorted from blood. Subset described: CD45RA+ positively selected. These receptors originate from a man between 18 and 35 years old in good health.

The V gene is TRBV2, the J gene TRBJ2-3; 14 nucleotides agree with TRBD2. The CDR3 is made up of 18 amino acids. Germline values: CDR1 SNHLY, CDR2 FYNNEI. V gave up 6 bases and J gave up 0 bases; unmatched junction bases: 8. The CDR3 sequence: CASSVGLAGVISTDTQYF. Written as DNA, the CDR3 is TGTGCCAGCAGCGTGGGACTAGCGGGGGTGATTAGCACAGATACGCAGTATTTT.

The rearrangement uses TRBV5-1 and TRBJ2-5; possible D gene TRBD1, 5 bases. Between the trimmed V and J ends, which lost 4 bases and 7 bases, there was a span of 20 bases. Germline assignment: CDR1 SGHRS and CDR2 YFSETQ. This CDR3 spans 15 amino acids. Here the CDR3 DNA reads TGCGCCAGCAGCGGAAACTCAGGGCCATCAGGGACCCAGTACTTC. This encodes CASSGNSGPSGTQYF. The full variable domain, completed using reference TRBV5-1 and TRBJ2-5, is KAGVTQTPRYLIKTRGQQVTLSCSPISGHRSVSWYQQTPGQGLQFLFEYFSETQRNKGNFPGRFSGRQFSNSRSEMNVSTLELGDSALYLCASSGNSGPSGTQYFGPGTRLLVL.

V is TRBV5-6 and J is TRBJ2-7, with 8 bases that match TRBD1. Germline V lookup: CDR1 SGHDT, CDR2 YYEEEE. The ends lost 6 bases at V and 2 bases at J; junction bases unmatched: 7. The CDR3 length is 14 residues. The DNA for the CDR3 is TGTGCCAGCACCTGGACAGGGAATACCTACGAGCAGTACTTC. Residues: CASTWTGNTYEQYF.